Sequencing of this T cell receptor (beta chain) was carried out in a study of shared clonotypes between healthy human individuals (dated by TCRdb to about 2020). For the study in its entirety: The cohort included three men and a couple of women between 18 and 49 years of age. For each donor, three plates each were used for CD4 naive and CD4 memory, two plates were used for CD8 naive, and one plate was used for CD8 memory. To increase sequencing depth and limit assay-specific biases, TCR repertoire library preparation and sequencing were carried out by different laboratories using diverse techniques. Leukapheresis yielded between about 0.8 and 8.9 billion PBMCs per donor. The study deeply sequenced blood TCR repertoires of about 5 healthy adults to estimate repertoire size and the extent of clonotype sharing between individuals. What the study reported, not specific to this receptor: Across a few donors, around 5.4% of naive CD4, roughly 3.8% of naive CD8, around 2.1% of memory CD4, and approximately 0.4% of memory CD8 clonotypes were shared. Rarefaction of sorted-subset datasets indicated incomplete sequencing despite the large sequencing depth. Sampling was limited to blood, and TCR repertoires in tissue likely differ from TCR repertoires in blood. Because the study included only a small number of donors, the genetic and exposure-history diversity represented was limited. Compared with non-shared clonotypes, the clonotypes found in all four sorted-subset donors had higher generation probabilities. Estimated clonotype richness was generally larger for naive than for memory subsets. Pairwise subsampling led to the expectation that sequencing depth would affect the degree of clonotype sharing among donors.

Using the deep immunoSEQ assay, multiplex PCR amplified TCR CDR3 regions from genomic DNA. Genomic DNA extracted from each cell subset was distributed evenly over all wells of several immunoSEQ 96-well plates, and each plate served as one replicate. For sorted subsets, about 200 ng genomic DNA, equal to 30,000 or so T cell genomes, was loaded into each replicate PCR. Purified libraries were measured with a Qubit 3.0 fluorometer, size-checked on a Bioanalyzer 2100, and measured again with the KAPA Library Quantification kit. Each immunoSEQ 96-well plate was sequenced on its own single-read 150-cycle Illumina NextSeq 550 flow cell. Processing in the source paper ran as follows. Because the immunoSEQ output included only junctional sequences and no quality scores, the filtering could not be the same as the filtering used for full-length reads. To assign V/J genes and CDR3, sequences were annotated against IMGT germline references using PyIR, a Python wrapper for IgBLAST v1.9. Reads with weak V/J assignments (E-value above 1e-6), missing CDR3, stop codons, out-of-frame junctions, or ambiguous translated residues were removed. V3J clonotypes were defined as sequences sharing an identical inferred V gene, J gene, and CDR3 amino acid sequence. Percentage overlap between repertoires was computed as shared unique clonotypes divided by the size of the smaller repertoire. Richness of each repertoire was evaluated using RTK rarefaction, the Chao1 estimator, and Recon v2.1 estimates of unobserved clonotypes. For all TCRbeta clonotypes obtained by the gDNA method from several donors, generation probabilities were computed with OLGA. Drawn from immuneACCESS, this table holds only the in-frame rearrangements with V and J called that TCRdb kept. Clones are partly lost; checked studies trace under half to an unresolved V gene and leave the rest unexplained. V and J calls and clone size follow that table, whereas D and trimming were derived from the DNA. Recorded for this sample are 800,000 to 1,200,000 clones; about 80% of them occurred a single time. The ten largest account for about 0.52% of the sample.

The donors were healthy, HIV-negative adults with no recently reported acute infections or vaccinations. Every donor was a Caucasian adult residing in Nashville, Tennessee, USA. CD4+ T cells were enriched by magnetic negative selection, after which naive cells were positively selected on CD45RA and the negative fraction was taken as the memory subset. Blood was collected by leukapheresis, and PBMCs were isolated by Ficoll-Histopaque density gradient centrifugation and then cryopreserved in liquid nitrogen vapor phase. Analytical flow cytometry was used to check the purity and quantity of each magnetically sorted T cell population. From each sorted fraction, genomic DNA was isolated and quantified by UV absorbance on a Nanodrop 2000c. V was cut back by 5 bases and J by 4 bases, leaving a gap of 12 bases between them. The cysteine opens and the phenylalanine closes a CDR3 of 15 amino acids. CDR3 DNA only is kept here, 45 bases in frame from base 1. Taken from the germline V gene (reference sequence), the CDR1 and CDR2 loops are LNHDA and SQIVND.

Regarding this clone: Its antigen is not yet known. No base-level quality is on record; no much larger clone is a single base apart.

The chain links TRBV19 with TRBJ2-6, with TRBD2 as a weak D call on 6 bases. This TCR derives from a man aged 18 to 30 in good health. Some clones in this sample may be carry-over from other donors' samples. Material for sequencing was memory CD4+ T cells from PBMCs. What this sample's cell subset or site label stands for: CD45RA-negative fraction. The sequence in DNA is TGTGCCAGTAGTCTGGGGACTCCCGGGGCCAACGTCCTGACTTTC. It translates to CASSLGTPGANVLTF.